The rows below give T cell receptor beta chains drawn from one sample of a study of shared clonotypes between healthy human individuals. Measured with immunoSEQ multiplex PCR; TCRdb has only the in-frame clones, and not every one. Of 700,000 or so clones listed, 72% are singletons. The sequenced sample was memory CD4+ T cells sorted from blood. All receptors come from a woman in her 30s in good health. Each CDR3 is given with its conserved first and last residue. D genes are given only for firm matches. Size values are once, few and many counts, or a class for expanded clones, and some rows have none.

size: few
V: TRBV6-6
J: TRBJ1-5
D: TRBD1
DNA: TGTGCCAGCACGACAGGGGTCAATCAGCCCCAGCATTTT
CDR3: CASTTGVNQPQHF

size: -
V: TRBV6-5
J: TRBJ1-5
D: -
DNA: TGTGCCAGCAGGCCTTATAGCAATCAGCCCCAGCATTTT
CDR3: CASRPYSNQPQHF

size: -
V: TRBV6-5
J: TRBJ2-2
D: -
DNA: TGTGCCACCGGTCGGAGCACCGGGGAGCTGTTTTTT
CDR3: CATGRSTGELFF

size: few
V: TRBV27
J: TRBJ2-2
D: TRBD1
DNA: TGTGCCAGCAGTTCTTTGGGACAGGGCGACACCGGGGAGCTGTTTTTT
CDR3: CASSSLGQGDTGELFF

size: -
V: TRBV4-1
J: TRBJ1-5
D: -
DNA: TGCGCCAGCAGCACTGCCACCGGGACCCCTGGACAGCCCCAGCATTTT
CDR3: CASSTATGTPGQPQHF

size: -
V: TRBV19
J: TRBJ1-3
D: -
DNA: TGTGCCAGTAGTACCGGGGCGACAGCCGGCTCTGGAAACACCATATATTTT
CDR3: CASSTGATAGSGNTIYF

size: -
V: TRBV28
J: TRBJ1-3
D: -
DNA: TGTGCCAGCAGCCTCCGGGGGGCCGGAAACACCATATATTTT
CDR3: CASSLRGAGNTIYF

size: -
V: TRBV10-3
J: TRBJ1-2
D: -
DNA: TGTGCCATCAGTGAGGGACCACAGGGCTACACCTTC
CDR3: CAISEGPQGYTF

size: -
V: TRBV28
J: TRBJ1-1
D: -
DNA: TGTGCCAGCAGTTCTGGACAGAAGAACACTGAAGCTTTCTTT
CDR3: CASSSGQKNTEAFF

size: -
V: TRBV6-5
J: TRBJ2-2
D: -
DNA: TGTGCCAGCACCCCCCGCGGAGAAAACACCGGGGAGCTGTTTTTT
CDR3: CASTPRGENTGELFF

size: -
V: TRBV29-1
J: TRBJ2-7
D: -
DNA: TGCAGCGTTGAGAGTTATAGGGGTTCCTCCTACGAGCAGTACTTC
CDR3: CSVESYRGSSYEQYF

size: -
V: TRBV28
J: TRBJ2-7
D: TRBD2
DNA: TGTGCCAGCAGTTCGGGGACTAGCCTCTACGAGCAGTACTTC
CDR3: CASSSGTSLYEQYF

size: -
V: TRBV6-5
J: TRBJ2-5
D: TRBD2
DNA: TGTGCCAGCAGAACCGGTCTAGCGGGCAGGACCCAGTACTTC
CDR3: CASRTGLAGRTQYF

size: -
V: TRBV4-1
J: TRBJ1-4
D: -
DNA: TGCGCCAGCAGCCAGACAGGAGTTAATGAAAAACTGTTTTTT
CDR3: CASSQTGVNEKLFF

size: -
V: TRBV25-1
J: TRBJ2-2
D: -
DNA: TGTGCCAGCATCAACTTCCCGGACGGGGAGCTGTTTTTT
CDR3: CASINFPDGELFF

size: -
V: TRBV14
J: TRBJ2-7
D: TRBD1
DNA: TGTGCCAGCAGCCAGGGGACAGGGTCATACGAGCAGTACTTC
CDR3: CASSQGTGSYEQYF

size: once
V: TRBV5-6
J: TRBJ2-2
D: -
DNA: TGTGCCAGCAGCTTGGCCGGCAGGGACGCCTACACCGGGGAGCTGTTTTTT
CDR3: CASSLAGRDAYTGELFF

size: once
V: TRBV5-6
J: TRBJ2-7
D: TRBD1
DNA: TGCGCCAGCAGCCTTATAGGGACAGGGAACTACGAGCAGTACTTC
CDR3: CASSLIGTGNYEQYF

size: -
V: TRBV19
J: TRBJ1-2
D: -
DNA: TGTGCCAGTAGTATAGATCTATGGTCCGGCTACTATGGCTACACCTTC
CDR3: CASSIDLWSGYYGYTF

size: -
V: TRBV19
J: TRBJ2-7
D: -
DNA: TGTGCCAGTAGTATTGGGAGGCCCCTCTCCTACGAGCAGTACTTC
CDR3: CASSIGRPLSYEQYF

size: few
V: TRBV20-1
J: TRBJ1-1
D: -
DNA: TGCAGTGCCAGGGAGAACACTGAAGCTTTCTTT
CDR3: CSARENTEAFF

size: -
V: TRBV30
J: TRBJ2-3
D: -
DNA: TGTGCCTGGAGTGTGGGGACAGATACGCAGTATTTT
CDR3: CAWSVGTDTQYF

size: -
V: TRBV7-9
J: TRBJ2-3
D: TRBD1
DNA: TGTGCCAGCAGCCCTTCGACAGGGAAGACAGATACGCAGTATTTT
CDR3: CASSPSTGKTDTQYF

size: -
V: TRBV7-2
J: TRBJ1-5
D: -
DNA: TGTGCCAGCAGCTTAGTGGAGGGTTCGAATCAGCCCCAGCATTTT
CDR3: CASSLVEGSNQPQHF

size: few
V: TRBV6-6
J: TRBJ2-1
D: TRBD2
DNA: TGTGCCAGCAGGGGGCTAGCGGGAGATTCCAATGAGCAGTTCTTC
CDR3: CASRGLAGDSNEQFF

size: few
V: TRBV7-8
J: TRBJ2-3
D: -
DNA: TGTGCCAGCAGCTTAGCAGGGGCCGCAAGCACAGATACGCAGTATTTT
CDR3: CASSLAGAASTDTQYF